This note documents a single T cell receptor (beta chain) sequence. No cognate antigen has been identified for it. Base quality data are lacking; no much larger clone is found one base away. Each collaborating institution followed its own protocols to collect whole blood in K2EDTA tubes. Collaborator samples were shipped for TCRbeta analysis as frozen whole blood, isolated PBMCs, or DNA extracted from either sample type. This specimen belongs to a study of blood T cell repertoires in COVID-19 (TCRdb year 2020). General notes on the study: Collaborator samples came from the United States, Italy and Spain and covered acute and convalescent phases of COVID-19. The repertoires were released in a freely available public database meant as a resource for research on the immune response to SARS-CoV-2. HLA class I and class II types, where available, came from metadata supplied by the sample provider rather than from assay-based typing. A de-identified subject ID, COVID-19 status, age in years and sex were almost always included in the sample metadata. The dataset comprised deeply sampled blood TCRbeta repertoires from subjects exposed to, actively infected with, or recovered from COVID-19. Samples came from the ongoing ImmuneRACE study (first 160 participants) plus 1,254 subjects from 6 global collaborators. The prospective study material was composed of cDNA or gDNA derived from T cells, B-cell-depleted T cells, or PBMCs. Findings and caveats that apply to the study as a whole: The amount of clinical and demographic metadata varied by source and participant and was provided uncurated.

V drops 1 base and J drops 4 bases, leaving 11 bases in between. From the germline V gene, CDR1 is SGHTA and CDR2 is FQGNSA. Its CDR3 holds 15 amino acids, cysteine through phenylalanine. Only the CDR3 portion is preserved as DNA: 45 bases, with reading frame beginning at the first base. The immunoSEQ Assay, a bias-controlled multiplex PCR, was used to amplify TCRbeta CDR3 regions from genomic DNA. In the source study's methods: The number of nucleated cells in each sample was estimated by amplification of reference gene primers within the assay. To quantify the absolute abundance of each unique TCRbeta CDR3 rearrangement, sequence reads were collapsed and filtered. For each sample, productive Simpson clonality was calculated by taking the square root of Simpson's diversity index across productive rearrangements. TCRdb retrieved this table from immuneACCESS and kept in-frame rearrangements only. Not all clones are present; in checked studies, unresolved V genes account for under half, and no reason is known for the remainder. That table is the source of V, J and clone size, and D and trimming were worked out from the DNA. The sample data list some 150,000 clones, and approximately 80% of these were observed just once. Jointly, the top ten make up roughly 9% of the sample.

Material for sequencing was peripheral blood. This chain joins TRBV7-2 to TRBJ2-1; a tentative D call is TRBD1 (7 bases match). The clonotype originates from an elderly woman in a cohort sampled during active or convalescent COVID-19. The nucleotide sequence is given as TGTGCCAGCAGCTTAGTCCAGGGGGGATACAATGAGCAGTTCTTC. This translates into CASSLVQGGYNEQFF.